The 27 T cell receptor beta chains below come from one sample, sequenced in a study of blood T cell repertoires in COVID-19. Libraries were prepared by immunoSEQ multiplex PCR; TCRdb keeps only in-frame clonotypes and omits some of them. The data contain about 180,000 clones, roughly 80% of them singletons. Sequenced material: PBMCs or T cells enriched from blood (not recorded which). The receptors shown here come from a woman between 35 and 50 years old with acute COVID-19.

The V gene is TRBV12-3 or TRBV12-4, the J gene TRBJ2-4; 7 bases are shared with TRBD2. V shed 3 bases and J 7 bases; nucleotides not matched to a gene: 3. This CDR3 region has 13 residues. The CDR3 nucleotides read TGTGCCAGCAGTTTTACTAGCGTGAACATTCAGTACTTC. Residues: CASSFTSVNIQYF.

The rearrangement links TRBV6-5 to TRBJ2-2; TRBD1 matches at 8 bases. The CDR3 is 15 residues long. Germline V gives CDR1 MNHEY, CDR2 SVGAGI. V dropped 6 bases and J dropped 3; count of bases not matched to a gene: 6. The CDR3 DNA reads TGTGCCAGCAGAATCGGACAGGGCGACACCGGGGAGCTGTTTTTT. It encodes CASRIGQGDTGELFF.

This sequence joins TRBV2 and TRBJ1-1; D might be TRBD1 (6 bases). The CDR3 contains 12 residues. V was clipped by 6 bases and J by 10 bases, with 15 bases between them. The germline CDR1 and CDR2 sequences are SNHLY and FYNNEI. This chain's CDR3 is CASRDSLMGAFF. Written as DNA, the CDR3 is TGTGCCAGCAGGGACAGCCTAATGGGAGCTTTCTTT.

The genes are TRBV6-6 and TRBJ1-1; D remains ambiguous. Trimming took 8 bases from V and 0 from J, leaving 13 bases between them. The CDR3 consists of 14 residues. Germline CDR1 reads MNHNY; CDR2 reads SVGAGI (reference sequence). Here the CDR3 reads CASLGVLMNTEAFF. In DNA, the CDR3 is TGTGCCAGCCTGGGAGTACTCATGAACACTGAAGCTTTCTTT.

The V and J genes are TRBV5-6 and TRBJ2-5; 13 bases match TRBD2. The V and J ends lost 4 bases and 2 bases, in that order; junction bases with no gene match: 5. The CDR3 extends over 16 amino acids. Germline V gene data show CDR1 as SGHDT and CDR2 as YYEEEE. In DNA form, the CDR3 reads TGTGCCAGCAGCACGGGACTAGCGGGACCTCAAGAGACCCAGTACTTC. Translation gives CASSTGLAGPQETQYF.

The chain employs TRBV9 and TRBJ2-5; 9 bases align to TRBD2. The junction had 3 bases not matched to a gene; V was cut back by 3 bases and J by 3 bases. CDR1 SGDLS and CDR2 YYNGEE come from the germline V gene. This CDR3 region has 14 residues. The CDR3: CASSGTSAEETQYF. CDR3 nucleotides: TGTGCCAGCAGCGGGACTAGCGCAGAAGAGACCCAGTACTTC.

The rearrangement links TRBV30 to TRBJ1-4, with a possible D match to TRBD1 (5 bases). The V and J ends lost 0 bases and 11 bases respectively, with 13 bases between them. The length of the CDR3 is 13 residues. Germline V CDR1 and CDR2: GTSNPN, SVGIG (reference sequence). The CDR3 nucleotides are TGTGCCTGGAGTGTTGGGCAGGGTGGTAAACTGTTTTTT. Amino acid sequence: CAWSVGQGGKLFF.

This clone was observed a single time. V is TRBV4-1 and J is TRBJ2-3; D is perhaps TRBD2 (5 bases). CDR3 length: 15 amino acids. Germline V lookup: CDR1 MGHRA, CDR2 YSYEKL. V was clipped by 6 bases and J by 0 bases, with 13 bases between them. The CDR3 region has the DNA TGCGCCAGCAGGTCACCGGGAAAAAGCACAGATACGCAGTATTTT. Protein sequence: CASRSPGKSTDTQYF.

The chain is built from TRBV29-1 and TRBJ2-1, with D unresolved. Germline lookup yields CDR1 SQVTM and CDR2 ANQGSEA. CDR3 length: 12 amino acids. The V end lost 1 base, the J end lost 8 bases, and 9 bases lay between the germline ends. CDR3 coding DNA: TGCAGCGTTGAAGGCACAGCACATGAGCAGTTCTTC. This gives the protein CSVEGTAHEQFF.

The CDR3 protein is CAWGAHQGFGETQYF. The CDR3 region has the DNA TGTGCCTGGGGAGCCCACCAGGGGTTTGGAGAGACCCAGTACTTC. The J gene is TRBJ2-5, the V gene TRBV30; a possible D gene is TRBD1 (6 bases). Germline lookup yields CDR1 GTSNPN and CDR2 SVGIG (reference sequence). This CDR3 contains 15 residues. V gave up 5 bases and J gave up 4 bases, with 20 bases separating them.

The chain is built from TRBV2 and TRBJ2-6; D remains unclear. This CDR3 has 14 residues. Germline CDR1 is SNHLY and CDR2 is FYNNEI. V lost 1 base and J 7 bases, leaving 8 bases between the germline ends. The CDR3 loop reads CASSEVPGANVLTF. The CDR3 DNA reads as TGTGCCAGCAGTGAAGTGCCCGGTGCCAACGTCCTGACTTTC.

V usage is TRBV6-2 or TRBV6-3 and J usage is TRBJ1-1; D gene ambiguous. V lost 2 bases and J 3 bases, leaving 10 bases between the germline ends. This CDR3 comprises 14 residues. Germline-derived CDR1 and CDR2 are MNHEY and SVGEGT. DNA of the CDR3: TGTGCCAGCAGTTACCATAGTAGCTACACTGAAGCTTTCTTT. Its protein is CASSYHSSYTEAFF.

The rearrangement links TRBV7-9 to TRBJ2-5, with D possibly being TRBD2 (6 bases). This CDR3 is 14 amino acids long. The germline gives CDR1 SEHNR, CDR2 FQNEAQ (reference sequence). V lost 5 bases and J lost 5, with 15 bases in between. The CDR3 DNA reads TGTGCCAGCAGCCCGGATGGGGACTGGGAGACCCAGTACTTC. It is translated as CASSPDGDWETQYF.

J is TRBJ1-2 and V is TRBV9; 8 bases line up with TRBD1. CDR1 and CDR2 from the germline V gene are SGDLS and YYNGEE. The CDR3 is 14 amino acids. Losses at the gene ends were 4 bases for V and 4 bases for J; bases not matched to a gene: 6. Here the CDR3 reads CASSRGGQVYGYTF. DNA for the CDR3: TGTGCCAGCAGCCGTGGGGGACAGGTCTATGGCTACACCTTC.

This clone was observed a single time. The chain joins TRBV14 to TRBJ2-7; TRBD2 matches 12 bases. The CDR3 runs to 16 residues. Germline trimming cut 0 bases from V and 6 bases from J; bases unmatched to any gene: 6. Germline loops: CDR1 SGHDN, CDR2 FVKESK. CDR3: CASSQDWASGRAEQYF. The CDR3 DNA follows: TGTGCCAGCAGCCAAGATTGGGCTAGCGGGAGGGCCGAGCAGTACTTC.

The genes are TRBV2 and TRBJ1-4, with D possibly matching TRBD1 (6 bases). CDR3 length: 15 residues. The V gene lost 5 bases and the J gene lost 3 bases, with 13 bases spanning the gap. CDR1 is SNHLY and CDR2 is FYNNEI in the germline V gene. This CDR3 reads CASSHYRAANEKLFF. The CDR3 nucleotides are TGTGCCAGCAGTCACTACAGGGCCGCTAATGAAAAACTGTTTTTT.

The chain carries TRBV5-4 and TRBJ2-1; TRBD1 might be the D (6 bases). V lost 4 bases to trimming and J lost 3 bases, with 17 bases between them. Germline loops: CDR1 SGHNT, CDR2 YYREEE (reference sequence). The CDR3 totals 16 residues. CDR3 protein: CASSATDRRIYNEQFF. The CDR3 bases are TGTGCCAGCAGCGCGACGGACAGAAGAATCTACAATGAGCAGTTCTTC.

This clone was observed a handful of times. This chain joins TRBV5-1 and TRBJ1-2, with D unclear. Germline V gene data show CDR1 as SGHRS and CDR2 as YFSETQ. The CDR3 has 13 residues. Trimming removed 2 bases from V and 4 bases from J, with 9 bases in between. The CDR3 nucleotides read TGCGCCAGCAGCTTTCCCGGGAGCTATGGCTACACCTTC. Protein sequence: CASSFPGSYGYTF.

The chain joins TRBV3-1 (or the pseudogene TRBV3-2) to TRBJ2-1; D is perhaps TRBD1 (5 bases). The CDR3 is 14 residues long. Trimming left V 4 bases short and J 8 bases short, with 15 bases between. In germline, CDR1 is LGHDT, CDR2 YNNKEL (reference sequence). CDR3 coding DNA: TGTGCCAGCAGCCCCTACGACAGTGGGGATGAGCAGTTCTTC. It specifies CASSPYDSGDEQFF.

This clone has a single count. This CDR3 reads CASSLFGGEKLFF. In nucleotides, the CDR3 is TGTGCCAGCAGCTTATTCGGCGGGGAAAAACTGTTTTTT. This chain joins TRBV7-2 and TRBJ1-4; D is undetermined. Trimming took off 2 bases at V and 8 bases at J, with 9 bases between the two ends. Germline V CDR1 and CDR2: SGHTA, FQGNSA. The CDR3 is 13 residues long.

This clone was seen a single time. This chain links TRBV5-8 with TRBJ2-5; a weak D match, TRBD1 (6 bases). Trimming removed 1 base at V and 5 bases at J, with 12 bases between. CDR1 is SGHTS and CDR2 is YDEGEE in the germline V gene. The CDR3 extends over 14 amino acids. The CDR3 nucleotides read TGTGCCAGCAGCTTGTGGGGGCGGACGGAGACCCAGTACTTC. Residues: CASSLWGRTETQYF.

The chain recombines TRBV2 with TRBJ1-5, with D perhaps matching TRBD1 (5 bases). Per germline, CDR1 SNHLY and CDR2 FYNNEI. The CDR3 is 15 residues long. Trimming took off 0 bases at V and 7 bases at J, with 13 bases between the two ends. This CDR3 is CASSEALVGGQPQHF. The DNA for the CDR3 is TGTGCCAGCAGTGAAGCGCTTGTGGGGGGACAGCCCCAGCATTTT.

The chain combines TRBV25-1 with TRBJ2-3; D may be TRBD2 (5 bases). V was trimmed by 6 bases and J by 0 bases, leaving 10 bases between them. This CDR3 spans 14 amino acids. Per germline, CDR1 MGHDK and CDR2 SYGVNS. CDR3 sequence: CASRSGGSTDTQYF. The CDR3 DNA is TGTGCCAGCAGATCCGGAGGTAGCACAGATACGCAGTATTTT.

The rearrangement links TRBV7-3 to TRBJ2-1; 10 nucleotides match TRBD2. The CDR3 consists of 18 residues. CDR1 SGHTA and CDR2 FQGTGA come from the germline V gene. The V segment lost 4 bases and the J segment 0 bases; nucleotides outside the gene matches: 9. CDR3: CASSSRGTSVYSYNEQFF. In DNA, the CDR3 is TGTGCCAGCAGCTCCCGGGGGACTAGCGTTTACTCCTACAATGAGCAGTTCTTC.

This clone was seen only once. The genes are TRBV6-6 and TRBJ1-2, with a weak D call TRBD1 (5 bases). Germline-derived CDR1 and CDR2 are MNHNY and SVGAGI (reference sequence). Trimming removed 7 bases at V and 8 bases at J, with 26 bases between. The CDR3 totals 16 residues. CDR3 region: CASTSTTGGYIGGYTF. CDR3 DNA sequence: TGTGCCAGCACATCCACGACGGGGGGGTACATCGGCGGCTACACCTTC.

V is TRBV27 and J is TRBJ1-2, with D possibly matching TRBD1 (6 bases). This CDR3 region has 14 residues. Germline CDR1 and CDR2: MNHEY and SMNVEV (reference sequence). Deletions cut 2 bases from V and 6 bases from J, with 13 bases between. CDR3 protein: CASSLAGAGNGYTF. The CDR3 region has the DNA TGTGCCAGCAGTTTAGCGGGGGCTGGGAATGGCTACACCTTC.

J is TRBJ1-3 and V is TRBV7-9, with D possibly matching TRBD1 (6 bases). V lost 3 bases and J lost 0, with 6 bases in between. The CDR3 covers 14 residues. In germline, CDR1 is SEHNR, CDR2 FQNEAQ (reference sequence). The CDR3 region is CASSLGASGNTIYF. In DNA, the CDR3 is TGTGCCAGCAGCTTGGGGGCCTCTGGAAACACCATATATTTT.